The sequence of this T cell receptor beta chain was determined in a study of cytomegalovirus exposure and HLA in healthy donors. Study-wide findings and caveats: In a later analysis, several top co-occurrence clusters appeared linked to parvovirus B19, influenza, CMV and Epstein-Barr virus.

Use of 60 Vbeta and 13 Jbeta primers characterized the PCR. Using immunoSEQ multiplex PCR, the repertoire was profiled, and TCRdb retains in-frame clones only, with some absent. This repertoire includes some 30,000 clones. With respect to this clone: Its antigen is undetermined.

CDR1 is SGHAT, CDR2 FQNNGV, per germline. V was clipped by 1 base and J by 8 bases; unmatched bases: 2. This CDR3 has 13 residues. The V gene is TRBV11-2, the J gene TRBJ1-2, with 9 bases aligning to TRBD1. The clonotype comes from a woman between 40 and 55 years old in good health and CMV-seropositive. Sequencing input: PBMCs. The CDR3 is CASSLATGGGYTF. CDR3 nucleotide sequence: TGTGCCAGCAGCTTAGCGACAGGGGGAGGCTACACCTTC.